The 6 T cell receptor beta chains below come from one sample, sequenced in a study of T-cell memory formation after mild COVID-19. Using its own MiXCR run on the 5' RACE reads, TCRdb lists one record per CDR3 protein. The table lists hundreds of thousands of distinct CDR3 sequences, roughly 17% of them singletons, with 3.5% to 4% in the top ten. Sequenced material: PBMCs or a T cell subset sorted from them (not recorded which). These receptor sequences come from a man aged 18-30 years who had mild COVID-19 (a few samples of this study predate the infection). Cell type and time point are not known.

The chain couples TRBV20-1 to TRBJ2-2, with 7 bases fitting TRBD1. The junction had 6 bases not matched to a gene; V was cut back by 4 bases and J by 1 base. Germline V gene lookup returns CDR1 DFQATT and CDR2 SNEGSKA (reference sequence). CDR3 length: 15 amino acids. For the CDR3, the DNA is TGCAGTGCTACCACAGGGGCCGTGAACACCGGGGAGCTGTTTTTT. It codes for CSATTGAVNTGELFF.

V and J are TRBV7-2 and TRBJ1-4, with 8 bases fitting TRBD1. From germline, CDR1 is SGHTA and CDR2 FQGNSA. The CDR3 extends over 14 amino acids. Trimming cost V 2 bases and J 7 bases; bases outside gene matches: 3. For the CDR3, the DNA is TGTGCCAGCAGCTTACTGGGACAGGTTGAAAAACTGTTTTTT. It translates to CASSLLGQVEKLFF.

This clonotype has just a few counts. A much larger clone is a single base away; this may be a read error. J is TRBJ2-5 and V is TRBV6-5; D might be TRBD2 (6 bases). Germline V gene sequence: CDR1 MNHEY, CDR2 SVGAGI. This CDR3 contains 14 residues. Trimming took 6 bases from V and 3 from J, leaving 14 bases between them. The DNA for the CDR3 is TGTGCCAGCAGGTCCCCTCCGGGAGAAGAGACCCAGTACTTC. As protein: CASRSPPGEETQYF.

The chain combines TRBV4-2 with TRBJ2-2; D gene ambiguous. This CDR3 is built from 14 residues. Germline V gene data show CDR1 as LGHNA and CDR2 as YNFKEQ. V was clipped by 0 bases and J by 7 bases, with 9 bases between them. The CDR3 DNA is TGTGCCAGCAGCCAAGATCTTAGGGACGGGGAGCTGTTTTTT. Amino acids: CASSQDLRDGELFF.

This clonotype was seen just once. The chain employs TRBV7-3 and TRBJ1-2; TRBD1 matches at 10 bases. Germline V gives CDR1 SGHTA, CDR2 FQGTGA. J lost 8 bases, V lost 5 bases, and 5 bases had no gene match. CDR3 size: 13 residues. The CDR3 sequence is CASSRGTGEGYTF. The CDR3, as DNA: TGTGCCAGCAGCCGGGGGACAGGGGAGGGCTACACCTTC.

This clonotype turned up a few times. CDR3 bases: TGTGCCAGCAGCTTGGCTCGACACAGACAGAGTGAAGCTTTCTTT. Amino acid sequence: CASSLARHRQSEAFF. V usage is TRBV5-4 and J usage is TRBJ1-1, with D maybe TRBD1 (5 bases). The CDR3 is 15 amino acids. V was pared by 0 bases and J by 7 bases, with 16 bases between. Looked up from germline, CDR1 is SGHNT and CDR2 is YYREEE (reference sequence).